The clone carrying this T cell receptor (beta chain) was observed a handful of times. Sequencing was performed with immunoSEQ multiplex PCR; in TCRdb, only in-frame clones are kept and a portion is missing. The sample shows some 460,000 clones, around 90% of them seen only once. This entry belongs to a study of blood T cell repertoires in COVID-19. This CDR3 region has 15 residues. Germline CDR1 SGHNT, CDR2 YYREEE (reference sequence). V shed 0 bases, J shed 0 bases, and the junction held 2 bases outside the gene matches. The TCR sequence derives from a woman under 30 who had recovered from COVID-19. The sequenced material came from PBMCs or T cells enriched from blood (not recorded which). This rearrangement joins TRBV5-4 to TRBJ2-7; 8 positions agree with TRBD1. CDR3 loop: CASSLAGQASYEQYF. CDR3 nucleotides: TGTGCCAGCAGCTTGGCGGGACAGGCCTCCTACGAGCAGTACTTC.